This is a list of T cell receptor beta chains from one sample in a study of PD-1 blockade in classical Hodgkin lymphoma. Measured with immunoSEQ multiplex PCR; TCRdb has only the in-frame clones, and not every one. Seen here are approximately 6,400 clones, almost 75% observed once, and the top ten hold 10% to 15%. The sample in question was CD8+ T cells from blood, obtained before the fourth cycle of nivolumab. These receptors were collected from a human donor with classical Hodgkin lymphoma. The CDR3 runs from the conserved cysteine through the conserved F or W. The order of the fields is D gene, clone size, CDR3 length, J gene, V gene, CDR3 protein, CDR3 DNA. D genes are given only for firm matches. Clone size is not always given. Where it is, it says once, few, many or a class for expanded clones.

D gene: NA; clone size: NA; CDR3 length: 12; J gene: TRBJ1-1; V gene: TRBV28; CDR3 protein: CASSFWGLEAFF; CDR3 DNA: TGTGCCAGCAGTTTTTGGGGCCTTGAAGCTTTCTTT
D gene: NA; clone size: NA; CDR3 length: 13; J gene: TRBJ1-6; V gene: TRBV5-4; CDR3 protein: CASTGREGSPLHF; CDR3 DNA: TGTGCCAGCACGGGGAGGGAGGGATCACCCCTCCACTTT
D gene: TRBD2; clone size: NA; CDR3 length: 14; J gene: TRBJ2-4; V gene: TRBV30; CDR3 protein: CAWSRGAGKNIQYF; CDR3 DNA: TGTGCCTGGAGTCGCGGAGCGGGGAAAAACATTCAGTACTTC
D gene: TRBD2; clone size: NA; CDR3 length: 19; J gene: TRBJ2-1; V gene: TRBV18; CDR3 protein: CASSPPLAGGASPYNEQFF; CDR3 DNA: TGTGCCAGCTCACCACCACTAGCGGGGGGGGCTTCTCCCTACAATGAGCAGTTCTTC
D gene: NA; clone size: few; CDR3 length: 15; J gene: TRBJ1-2; V gene: TRBV4-1; CDR3 protein: CASSLSTTSVYGYTF; CDR3 DNA: TGCGCCAGCAGCCTGTCGACTACGTCTGTATATGGCTACACCTTC
D gene: NA; clone size: NA; CDR3 length: 16; J gene: TRBJ2-7; V gene: TRBV4-1; CDR3 protein: CASSQGAGSPTYEQYF; CDR3 DNA: TGCGCCAGCAGCCAAGGGGCCGGGAGTCCCACCTACGAGCAGTACTTC
D gene: TRBD1; clone size: NA; CDR3 length: 14; J gene: TRBJ1-5; V gene: TRBV5-1; CDR3 protein: CASSLRDRDQPQHF; CDR3 DNA: TGCGCCAGCAGTTTACGGGACAGGGATCAGCCCCAGCATTTT
D gene: NA; clone size: medium-sized; CDR3 length: 13; J gene: TRBJ2-7; V gene: TRBV2; CDR3 protein: CASTAGFSYEQYF; CDR3 DNA: TGTGCCAGCACTGCGGGTTTCTCCTACGAGCAGTACTTC
D gene: TRBD1; clone size: few; CDR3 length: 13; J gene: TRBJ2-7; V gene: TRBV7-3; CDR3 protein: CASSPGDSYEQYF; CDR3 DNA: TGTGCCAGCAGCCCCGGGGACAGCTACGAGCAGTACTTC
D gene: NA; clone size: once; CDR3 length: 14; J gene: TRBJ2-1; V gene: TRBV6-1; CDR3 protein: CASTNPFNYNEQFF; CDR3 DNA: TGTGCCAGCACTAACCCTTTCAACTACAATGAGCAGTTCTTC
D gene: NA; clone size: NA; CDR3 length: 15; J gene: TRBJ1-6; V gene: TRBV28; CDR3 protein: CASSLEGNYNSPLHF; CDR3 DNA: TGTGCCAGCAGTTTGGAGGGAAACTATAATTCACCCCTCCACTTT
D gene: NA; clone size: NA; CDR3 length: 15; J gene: TRBJ2-3; V gene: TRBV4-2; CDR3 protein: CASSQGLGESDTQYF; CDR3 DNA: TGTGCCAGCAGCCAAGGGTTGGGCGAGTCAGATACGCAGTATTTT
D gene: NA; clone size: once; CDR3 length: 15; J gene: TRBJ2-1; V gene: TRBV4-2; CDR3 protein: CASSQDAWIYNEQFF; CDR3 DNA: TGTGCCAGCAGCCAAGATGCATGGATATACAATGAGCAGTTCTTC
D gene: NA; clone size: NA; CDR3 length: 13; J gene: TRBJ2-2; V gene: TRBV2; CDR3 protein: CASTGGYTGELFF; CDR3 DNA: TGTGCCAGCACAGGGGGGTACACCGGGGAGCTGTTTTTT
D gene: TRBD2; clone size: once; CDR3 length: 18; J gene: TRBJ2-7; V gene: TRBV28; CDR3 protein: CASSLGTSAGAGLYEQYF; CDR3 DNA: TGTGCCAGCAGTTTAGGGACTAGCGCCGGAGCTGGGCTCTACGAGCAGTACTTC
D gene: NA; clone size: NA; CDR3 length: 11; J gene: TRBJ1-4; V gene: TRBV29-1; CDR3 protein: CSARIMEKLFF; CDR3 DNA: TGCAGCGCGAGGATAATGGAAAAACTGTTTTTT
D gene: TRBD1; clone size: NA; CDR3 length: 11; J gene: TRBJ1-4; V gene: TRBV29-1; CDR3 protein: CSVRDSEKLFF; CDR3 DNA: TGCAGCGTTCGGGACAGTGAAAAACTGTTTTTT
D gene: NA; clone size: NA; CDR3 length: 10; J gene: TRBJ2-1; V gene: TRBV25-1; CDR3 protein: CATGHNEQFF; CDR3 DNA: TGTGCCACCGGGCACAATGAGCAGTTCTTC
D gene: NA; clone size: once; CDR3 length: 13; J gene: TRBJ2-7; V gene: TRBV27; CDR3 protein: CATSGDRVYEQYF; CDR3 DNA: TGTGCCACCTCGGGCGACAGAGTCTACGAGCAGTACTTC
D gene: NA; clone size: NA; CDR3 length: 15; J gene: TRBJ2-7; V gene: TRBV7-3; CDR3 protein: CASSLDGSSAYEQYF; CDR3 DNA: TGTGCCAGCAGTTTGGACGGATCTTCTGCCTACGAGCAGTACTTC
D gene: NA; clone size: NA; CDR3 length: 15; J gene: TRBJ1-2; V gene: TRBV2; CDR3 protein: CASSESGGRILGYTF; CDR3 DNA: TGTGCCAGCAGTGAAAGTGGGGGACGGATCCTTGGCTACACCTTC
D gene: NA; clone size: NA; CDR3 length: 15; J gene: TRBJ2-7; V gene: TRBV7-9; CDR3 protein: CASSFSWGSSYEQYF; CDR3 DNA: TGTGCCAGCAGCTTTAGTTGGGGTTCCTCCTACGAGCAGTACTTC
D gene: NA; clone size: once; CDR3 length: 15; J gene: TRBJ2-7; V gene: TRBV29-1; CDR3 protein: CSAWVSGVVSYEQYF; CDR3 DNA: TGCAGCGCTTGGGTGTCTGGGGTAGTATCCTACGAGCAGTACTTC
D gene: NA; clone size: few; CDR3 length: 11; J gene: TRBJ1-1; V gene: TRBV29-1; CDR3 protein: CSVISGLEPFF; CDR3 DNA: TGCAGCGTGATCTCCGGGCTGGAGCCCTTCTTT
D gene: NA; clone size: NA; CDR3 length: 14; J gene: TRBJ2-7; V gene: TRBV27; CDR3 protein: CASSPSSGSYEQYF; CDR3 DNA: TGTGCCAGCAGCCCGTCCAGCGGCTCCTACGAGCAGTACTTC
D gene: TRBD2; clone size: few; CDR3 length: 18; J gene: TRBJ2-1; V gene: TRBV27; CDR3 protein: CASSSLGFSGGAHNEQFF; CDR3 DNA: TGTGCCAGCAGTTCACTGGGGTTTAGCGGGGGGGCCCACAATGAGCAGTTCTTC
D gene: TRBD1; clone size: NA; CDR3 length: 16; J gene: TRBJ2-3; V gene: TRBV9; CDR3 protein: CASSVFLQGSTDTQYF; CDR3 DNA: TGTGCCAGCAGCGTATTCTTACAGGGGAGCACAGATACGCAGTATTTT
D gene: TRBD1; clone size: NA; CDR3 length: 12; J gene: TRBJ2-7; V gene: TRBV27; CDR3 protein: CATRQGTHEQYF; CDR3 DNA: TGTGCCACCCGACAGGGGACCCACGAGCAGTACTTC
D gene: NA; clone size: NA; CDR3 length: 15; J gene: TRBJ2-3; V gene: TRBV7-8; CDR3 protein: CASSRHSGDADTQYF; CDR3 DNA: TGTGCCAGCAGCCGGCATAGCGGTGACGCAGATACGCAGTATTTT
D gene: NA; clone size: NA; CDR3 length: 15; J gene: TRBJ2-7; V gene: TRBV5-4; CDR3 protein: CASSLAAASSYEQYF; CDR3 DNA: TGTGCCAGCAGCTTGGCGGCAGCGAGTTCCTACGAGCAGTACTTC
D gene: TRBD1; clone size: few; CDR3 length: 16; J gene: TRBJ2-1; V gene: TRBV4-1; CDR3 protein: CASSHISRTGINEQFF; CDR3 DNA: TGCGCCAGCAGCCACATATCACGGACAGGGATCAATGAGCAGTTCTTC
D gene: NA; clone size: NA; CDR3 length: 14; J gene: TRBJ1-4; V gene: TRBV27; CDR3 protein: CASGVRLGNEKLFF; CDR3 DNA: TGTGCCAGCGGGGTCAGACTCGGGAATGAAAAACTGTTTTTT
D gene: NA; clone size: NA; CDR3 length: 16; J gene: TRBJ2-3; V gene: TRBV5-1; CDR3 protein: CASSLDAGIRTDTQYF; CDR3 DNA: TGCGCCAGCAGCTTGGACGCAGGGATCCGCACAGATACGCAGTATTTT
D gene: TRBD2; clone size: few; CDR3 length: 15; J gene: TRBJ2-7; V gene: TRBV10-2; CDR3 protein: CASREGTSGSNEQYF; CDR3 DNA: TGCGCCAGCAGGGAAGGGACTAGCGGGAGTAACGAGCAGTACTTC
D gene: NA; clone size: NA; CDR3 length: 12; J gene: TRBJ1-2; V gene: TRBV2; CDR3 protein: CASITGRDGYTF; CDR3 DNA: TGTGCCAGCATTACCGGGAGGGACGGCTACACCTTC
D gene: NA; clone size: NA; CDR3 length: 15; J gene: TRBJ2-2; V gene: TRBV27; CDR3 protein: CASSPIGGETGELFF; CDR3 DNA: TGTGCCAGCAGTCCGATTGGGGGTGAAACCGGGGAGCTGTTTTTT
D gene: NA; clone size: NA; CDR3 length: 16; J gene: TRBJ2-5; V gene: TRBV7-7; CDR3 protein: CASSANVEQGRETQYF; CDR3 DNA: TGTGCCAGCAGCGCCAACGTTGAACAGGGAAGAGAGACCCAGTACTTC
D gene: NA; clone size: NA; CDR3 length: 14; J gene: TRBJ2-7; V gene: TRBV4-2; CDR3 protein: CASSQDHRWYEQYF; CDR3 DNA: TGTGCCAGCAGCCAAGATCACAGATGGTACGAGCAGTACTTC
D gene: TRBD1; clone size: NA; CDR3 length: 14; J gene: TRBJ2-2; V gene: TRBV7-9; CDR3 protein: CALYRGIDTGELFF; CDR3 DNA: TGTGCCCTATACAGGGGAATCGACACCGGGGAGCTGTTTTTT
D gene: TRBD2; clone size: NA; CDR3 length: 20; J gene: TRBJ2-3; V gene: TRBV4-1; CDR3 protein: CASSLAGTGGLAGSTDTQYF; CDR3 DNA: TGCGCCAGCAGCCTAGCGGGGACAGGGGGACTAGCGGGATCCACAGATACGCAGTATTTT
D gene: TRBD2; clone size: NA; CDR3 length: 12; J gene: TRBJ2-1; V gene: TRBV6-5; CDR3 protein: CASSYTSGSLFF; CDR3 DNA: TGTGCCAGCAGTTACACTAGCGGGAGCCTGTTCTTC
D gene: NA; clone size: NA; CDR3 length: 16; J gene: TRBJ2-3; V gene: TRBV9; CDR3 protein: CASSVPTGSSTDTQYF; CDR3 DNA: TGTGCCAGCAGCGTTCCCACAGGGTCCAGCACAGATACGCAGTATTTT
D gene: NA; clone size: NA; CDR3 length: 14; J gene: TRBJ2-1; V gene: TRBV4-2; CDR3 protein: CASSHWGIGNEQFF; CDR3 DNA: TGTGCCAGCAGCCATTGGGGGATTGGTAATGAGCAGTTCTTC
D gene: TRBD1; clone size: few; CDR3 length: 16; J gene: TRBJ2-7; V gene: TRBV7-7; CDR3 protein: CASSNGDRGGSYEQYF; CDR3 DNA: TGTGCCAGCAGCAACGGAGACAGGGGGGGATCCTACGAGCAGTACTTC
D gene: TRBD2; clone size: NA; CDR3 length: 14; J gene: TRBJ2-5; V gene: TRBV13; CDR3 protein: CASSDPSGQETQYF; CDR3 DNA: TGTGCCAGCAGCGACCCTAGCGGACAAGAGACCCAGTACTTC
D gene: TRBD1; clone size: NA; CDR3 length: 15; J gene: TRBJ2-2; V gene: TRBV28; CDR3 protein: CASRFRDRGTGELFF; CDR3 DNA: TGTGCCAGCCGATTCCGGGACAGGGGGACCGGGGAGCTGTTTTTT
D gene: NA; clone size: NA; CDR3 length: 12; J gene: TRBJ2-5; V gene: TRBV28; CDR3 protein: CASSLSGETQYF; CDR3 DNA: TGTGCCAGCAGTTTAAGCGGAGAGACCCAGTACTTC
D gene: NA; clone size: NA; CDR3 length: 14; J gene: TRBJ1-2; V gene: TRBV4-3; CDR3 protein: CASSQYSANYGYTF; CDR3 DNA: TGCGCCAGCAGCCAATACAGTGCTAACTATGGCTACACCTTC
D gene: TRBD2; clone size: NA; CDR3 length: 14; J gene: TRBJ2-7; V gene: TRBV4-1; CDR3 protein: CASSQEVLRGEQYF; CDR3 DNA: TGCGCCAGCAGCCAAGAAGTACTGCGGGGGGAGCAGTACTTC
D gene: NA; clone size: NA; CDR3 length: 14; J gene: TRBJ1-1; V gene: TRBV19; CDR3 protein: CASAKPRGRTEAFF; CDR3 DNA: TGTGCCAGCGCTAAACCCAGGGGAAGGACTGAAGCTTTCTTT
D gene: TRBD2; clone size: NA; CDR3 length: 16; J gene: TRBJ2-1; V gene: TRBV2; CDR3 protein: CASSAMRGILYNEQFF; CDR3 DNA: TGTGCCAGCAGTGCCATGCGGGGGATCTTATACAATGAGCAGTTCTTC
D gene: NA; clone size: NA; CDR3 length: 14; J gene: TRBJ1-2; V gene: TRBV6-6; CDR3 protein: CATQSYVGDYGYTF; CDR3 DNA: TGTGCCACCCAAAGTTATGTGGGTGACTATGGCTACACCTTC
D gene: NA; clone size: NA; CDR3 length: 15; J gene: TRBJ2-7; V gene: TRBV19; CDR3 protein: CASSIGSGGGLEQYF; CDR3 DNA: TGTGCCAGTAGTATAGGATCTGGGGGAGGTCTCGAGCAGTACTTC
D gene: NA; clone size: few; CDR3 length: 13; J gene: TRBJ2-5; V gene: TRBV7-9; CDR3 protein: CASSLLGRETQYF; CDR3 DNA: TGTGCCAGCAGCTTGCTTGGTCGGGAGACCCAGTACTTC
D gene: TRBD1; clone size: NA; CDR3 length: 18; J gene: TRBJ1-1; V gene: TRBV7-9; CDR3 protein: CASSLVGTGVGSKTEAFF; CDR3 DNA: TGTGCCAGCAGCTTAGTAGGGACAGGGGTAGGGTCCAAAACTGAAGCTTTCTTT
D gene: TRBD2; clone size: NA; CDR3 length: 15; J gene: TRBJ2-1; V gene: TRBV9; CDR3 protein: CASSRTSDTYNEQFF; CDR3 DNA: TGTGCCAGCAGCCGTACTAGCGATACCTACAATGAGCAGTTCTTC
D gene: NA; clone size: NA; CDR3 length: 15; J gene: TRBJ2-7; V gene: TRBV13; CDR3 protein: CASSFRGLSSYEQYF; CDR3 DNA: TGTGCCAGCAGCTTCAGAGGGCTCAGCTCCTACGAGCAGTACTTC